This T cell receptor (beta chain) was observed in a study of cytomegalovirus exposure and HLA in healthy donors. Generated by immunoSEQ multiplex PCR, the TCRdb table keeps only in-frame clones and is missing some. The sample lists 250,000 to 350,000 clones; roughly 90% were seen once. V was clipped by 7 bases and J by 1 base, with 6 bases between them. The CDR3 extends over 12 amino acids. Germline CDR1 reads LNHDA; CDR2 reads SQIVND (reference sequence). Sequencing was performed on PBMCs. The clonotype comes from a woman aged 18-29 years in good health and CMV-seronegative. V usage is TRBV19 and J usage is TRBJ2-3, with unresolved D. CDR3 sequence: CASNSGTDTQYF. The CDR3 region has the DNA TGTGCCAGTAATAGTGGCACAGATACGCAGTATTTT.